Below, 18 T cell receptor beta chains from the same sample are listed, as sequenced in a study of cytomegalovirus exposure and HLA in healthy donors. Method: immunoSEQ multiplex PCR; TCRdb's copy keeps in-frame clones and lacks some. The sample carries 71,000 or so clones, around 94% recorded once. Sequenced sample: PBMCs. The receptors were gathered from a woman between 18 and 29 years old in good health and CMV-seronegative.

The chain couples TRBV4-2 to TRBJ2-7, with D unresolved. V was shortened by 0 bases and J by 0 bases, with 12 bases between the two germline ends. Per germline, CDR1 LGHNA and CDR2 YNFKEQ. The CDR3 sequence is 16 residues long. CDR3 sequence reads: CASSQDLTSVSYEQYF. The CDR3 nucleotides read TGTGCCAGCAGCCAAGATTTAACCAGTGTCTCCTACGAGCAGTACTTC.

This rearrangement joins TRBV7-2 to TRBJ2-7; 9 bases align to TRBD2. J gave up 4 bases and V 0 bases, and 7 bases lay outside the gene matches. From germline, CDR1 is SGHTA and CDR2 FQGNSA. The CDR3 loop spans 16 amino acids. The CDR3 sequence is CASSLASSGGRYEQYF. The CDR3 DNA reads TGTGCCAGCAGCTTAGCCAGTAGCGGGGGACGGTACGAGCAGTACTTC.

The chain uses TRBV10-3 and TRBJ1-2; the D gene is possibly TRBD1 (6 bases). This CDR3 is 17 amino acids long. Trimming removed 6 bases from V and 0 bases from J, with 20 bases in between. Germline values: CDR1 ENHRY, CDR2 SYGVKD. The CDR3 region has the DNA TGTGCCATCAGACCACTGATGAAACAGGGCACTAACTATGGCTACACCTTC. This sequence encodes CAIRPLMKQGTNYGYTF.

The chain links TRBV4-2 to TRBJ2-5; TRBD2 might be the D (6 bases). Germline V gene data show CDR1 as LGHNA and CDR2 as YNFKEQ. The V end lost 4 bases, the J end lost 2 bases, and 17 bases lay between the germline ends. The CDR3 runs to 16 residues. The CDR3 here is CASSLGTGGPQETQYF. In DNA, the CDR3 is TGTGCCAGCAGCCTCGGGACTGGGGGTCCACAAGAGACCCAGTACTTC.

This clone was observed a few times. This chain links TRBV27 with TRBJ2-7; 7 bases are shared with TRBD1. Germline V gene lookup returns CDR1 MNHEY and CDR2 SMNVEV (reference sequence). This CDR3 has 15 residues. Trimming removed 5 bases from V and 0 bases from J; junction bases left unmatched: 7. As DNA, the CDR3 is TGTGCCAGCAGTACCGAGACAGGGCCCTCCTACGAGCAGTACTTC. It specifies CASSTETGPSYEQYF.

This chain connects TRBV5-6 to TRBJ1-5; D ambiguous. CDR1 is SGHDT and CDR2 is YYEEEE in the germline V gene. The V end lost 1 base, the J end lost 4 bases, and 12 bases lay between the germline ends. The CDR3 length is 15 residues. CDR3 nucleotide sequence: TGTGCCAGCAGCTTGTCTGGGTGGAGGAATCAGCCCCAGCATTTT. It is translated as CASSLSGWRNQPQHF.

V and J are TRBV4-2 and TRBJ2-1, with 7 bases matching TRBD2. The CDR3 length is 16 residues. Germline CDR1 is LGHNA and CDR2 is YNFKEQ. The trim removed 0 bases at V and 6 bases at J, leaving 8 bases unmatched. In DNA, the CDR3 is TGTGCCAGCAGCCAAGAGGGGGAGGGCCTTTTCAATGAGCAGTTCTTC. It encodes CASSQEGEGLFNEQFF.

The chain's CDR3 is CASSPRTGIADTQYF. For the CDR3, the DNA is TGTGCCAGCAGCCCCCGGACAGGTATTGCAGATACGCAGTATTTT. The rearrangement links TRBV7-9 to TRBJ2-3; 7 nucleotides agree with TRBD1. The ends lost 5 bases at V and 4 bases at J; junction bases unmatched: 9. This CDR3 spans 15 amino acids. In germline, CDR1 is SEHNR, CDR2 FQNEAQ (reference sequence).

The chain carries TRBV7-9 and TRBJ1-5; D unclear. The V gene lost 5 bases and the J gene lost 2 bases, with 13 bases spanning the gap. This CDR3 has 15 residues. Germline CDR1 is SEHNR and CDR2 is FQNEAQ (reference sequence). CDR3 coding DNA: TGTGCCAGCAGCCTAAACGGCGGGGGCAATCAGCCCCAGCATTTT. It yields the protein CASSLNGGGNQPQHF.

The chain joins TRBV11-2 to TRBJ1-2, with 7 bases identical to TRBD1. The CDR3 covers 15 residues. The germline CDR1 and CDR2 sequences are SGHAT and FQNNGV. J gave up 3 bases and V 2 bases, and 6 bases lay outside the gene matches. CDR3 region: CASSLLTGKYYGYTF. In nucleotides, the CDR3 is TGTGCCAGCAGCTTATTGACAGGGAAATACTATGGCTACACCTTC. The full variable domain, with the rest looked up from reference TRBV11-2 and TRBJ1-2, is EAGVAQSPRYKIIEKRQSVAFWCNPISGHATLYWYQQILGQGPKLLIQFQNNGVVDDSQLPKDRFSAERLKGVDSTLKIQPAKLEDSAVYLCASSLLTGKYYGYTFGSGTRLTVV.

This sequence joins TRBV2 and TRBJ1-1; D ambiguous. The CDR3 has 9 amino acids. Trimming took 9 bases from V and 10 from J, leaving 9 bases between them. Germline loops: CDR1 SNHLY, CDR2 FYNNEI. CDR3 protein: CARGGIAFF. The CDR3 region has the DNA TGTGCCAGAGGAGGTATAGCTTTCTTT.

V is TRBV11-2 and J is TRBJ1-5, with TRBD1 matching 9 bases. This CDR3 comprises 14 residues. V lost 3 bases to trimming and J lost 7 bases; unmatched junction nucleotides: 4. Germline V lookup: CDR1 SGHAT, CDR2 FQNNGV. The CDR3 DNA is TGTGCCAGCAGCTTGGGACAGGGTGACCAGCCCCAGCATTTT. Its translation is CASSLGQGDQPQHF.

The chain couples TRBV28 to TRBJ2-1; 7 bases match TRBD1. Germline values: CDR1 MDHEN, CDR2 SYDVKM. The CDR3 has 17 residues. V gave up 8 bases and J gave up 1 base; unmatched junction bases: 14. CDR3 sequence reads: CASDPTGMRQSYNEQFF. In DNA, the CDR3 is TGTGCCAGCGACCCGACAGGGATGAGACAATCCTACAATGAGCAGTTCTTC.

V is TRBV6-5 and J is TRBJ1-1; the D gene is possibly TRBD1 (5 bases). The ends were cut back, 6 bases at V and 1 base at J, with 15 bases in the middle. The CDR3 is made up of 15 amino acids. Germline V lookup: CDR1 MNHEY, CDR2 SVGAGI. DNA of the CDR3: TGTGCCAGCAGCCTGACAGTTTTCCCGAACACTGAAGCTTTCTTT. Its translation is CASSLTVFPNTEAFF.

The V and J genes are TRBV6-6 and TRBJ1-3, with 9 bases lining up with TRBD1. The trim removed 4 bases at V and 4 bases at J, leaving 5 bases unmatched. CDR3 length: 15 amino acids. The V gene's germline CDR1 is MNHNY and CDR2 SVGAGI (reference sequence). This chain's CDR3 is CASSSRGQGGNTIYF. The CDR3 nucleotides read TGTGCCAGCAGTTCAAGAGGACAGGGGGGAAACACCATATATTTT.

The rearrangement uses TRBV11-2 and TRBJ1-2; the match to TRBD1 covers 9 bases. The CDR3 has 15 residues. Germline V gene lookup returns CDR1 SGHAT and CDR2 FQNNGV. Germline trimming cut 1 base from V and 8 bases from J; bases unmatched to any gene: 8. The chain's CDR3 is CASSLGGQGRLGYTF. CDR3 coding DNA: TGTGCCAGCAGCTTAGGGGGACAGGGCCGACTGGGCTACACCTTC.

This chain's CDR3 is CASFRLPRTGLFATNEKLFF. The DNA of the CDR3 is TGTGCCAGTTTCCGCCTCCCAAGGACAGGGCTTTTTGCAACTAATGAAAAACTGTTTTTT. The chain is built from TRBV9 and TRBJ1-4; 8 nucleotides align to TRBD1. Unmatched junction bases numbered 21, after V lost 8 bases and J lost 0 bases. The CDR3 consists of 20 residues. The germline V gene encodes CDR1 SGDLS and CDR2 YYNGEE.

V gene TRBV9 combines with J gene TRBJ2-3, with D possibly TRBD2 on 5 matching bases. Trimming took off 0 bases at V and 3 bases at J, with 8 bases between the two ends. Germline V gene sequence: CDR1 SGDLS, CDR2 YYNGEE. CDR3 length: 14 amino acids. CDR3 bases: TGTGCCAGCAGCGTAGCGGGAAGAACAGATACGCAGTATTTT. This translates into CASSVAGRTDTQYF.